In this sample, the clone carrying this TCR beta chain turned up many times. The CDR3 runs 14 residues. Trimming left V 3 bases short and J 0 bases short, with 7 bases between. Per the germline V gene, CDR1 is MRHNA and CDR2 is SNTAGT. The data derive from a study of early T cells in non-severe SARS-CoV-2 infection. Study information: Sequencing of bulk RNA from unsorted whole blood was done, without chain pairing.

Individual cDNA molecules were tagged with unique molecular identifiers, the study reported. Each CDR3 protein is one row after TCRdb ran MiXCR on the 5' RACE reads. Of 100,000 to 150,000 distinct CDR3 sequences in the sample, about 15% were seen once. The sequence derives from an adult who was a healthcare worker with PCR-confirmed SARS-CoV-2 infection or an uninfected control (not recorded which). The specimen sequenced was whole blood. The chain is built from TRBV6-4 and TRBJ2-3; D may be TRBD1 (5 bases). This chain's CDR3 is CASSDRGSTDTQYF. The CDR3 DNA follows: TGTGCCAGCAGTGATAGGGGAAGCACAGATACGCAGTATTTT.